The 5 T cell receptor beta chains presented below share a single source sample, sequenced in a study of cytomegalovirus exposure and HLA in healthy donors. The PCR made use of 60 Vbeta and 13 Jbeta primers. Generated by immunoSEQ multiplex PCR, the TCRdb table keeps only in-frame clones and is missing some. This table has around 80,000 clones, about 9.5% appearing once. Material for sequencing was PBMCs. All receptors derive from a man aged 60-69 years in good health and CMV-seropositive.

The sample holds a few counts of this clone. Here the CDR3 reads CASSEGAKTQYF. Here the CDR3 DNA reads TGTGCCAGTAGTGAGGGGGCAAAGACCCAGTACTTC. The chain is built from TRBV19 and TRBJ2-5; the match to TRBD1 covers 7 bases. CDR3 length equals 12 residues. Germline values: CDR1 LNHDA, CDR2 SQIVND (reference sequence). With V trimmed by 5 bases and J by 6 bases, 3 bases remained unmatched.

This chain joins TRBV4-1 and TRBJ1-1; no reliable D call. There are 14 residues in the CDR3. Between the trimmed V and J ends, which lost 1 base and 1 base, there was a span of 7 bases. Germline values: CDR1 MGHRA, CDR2 YSYEKL. CDR3: CASSQGQENTEAFF. Written as DNA, the CDR3 is TGCGCCAGCAGCCAAGGGCAGGAGAACACTGAAGCTTTCTTT.

The chain employs TRBV30 and TRBJ1-5; D possibly corresponds to TRBD1 (5 bases). The V and J ends lost 1 base and 0 bases respectively, with 7 bases between them. Germline V gene sequence: CDR1 GTSNPN, CDR2 SVGIG (reference sequence). The CDR3 is made up of 14 amino acids. The CDR3 DNA reads as TGTGCCTGGAGTGGGGGCCTTAGCAATCAGCCCCAGCATTTT. It yields the protein CAWSGGLSNQPQHF.

This clone was observed a handful of times. The chain uses TRBV7-2 and TRBJ2-1; perhaps TRBD2 as D (6 bases). Trimming cost V 6 bases and J 6 bases, with 18 bases left between them. This CDR3 is 15 amino acids long. CDR1 and CDR2 from the germline V gene are SGHTA and FQGNSA. The CDR3 DNA reads TGTGCCAGCAGTCCCCCCGGGACTGTCGTCAATGAGCAGTTCTTC. It yields the protein CASSPPGTVVNEQFF. Full variable domain (missing parts from reference TRBV7-2 and TRBJ2-1): GAGVSQSPSNKVTEKGKDVELRCDPISGHTALYWYRQSLGQGLEFLIYFQGNSAPDKSGLPSDRFSAERTGGSVSTLTIQRTQQEDSAVYLCASSPPGTVVNEQFFGPGTRLTVL.

In this sample, this clone turned up a few times. The gene calls are TRBV30 and TRBJ1-5, with D perhaps matching TRBD1 (5 bases). CDR3 length equals 14 residues. V shed 2 bases and J shed 9 bases, with 17 bases lying between them. Looked up from germline, CDR1 is GTSNPN and CDR2 is SVGIG (reference sequence). The CDR3 here is CAWSFQGAKGPQHF. CDR3 nucleotides: TGTGCCTGGAGTTTTCAGGGTGCGAAGGGGCCCCAGCATTTT.